The 29 T cell receptor beta chains below were found in one sample sequenced in a study of blood T cell repertoires in COVID-19. The method was immunoSEQ multiplex PCR; TCRdb's version includes in-frame clones alone and lacks a portion of them. The sample contains roughly 100,000 clones, over 65% of which appear only once. Input material: peripheral blood. Receptor source: a human donor in a cohort sampled during active COVID-19.

The chain combines TRBV7-2 with TRBJ1-5; no reliable D call. Trimming shortened V by 1 base and J by 0 bases, and 13 bases separated the two germline ends. This CDR3 has 17 amino acids. Germline assignment: CDR1 SGHTA and CDR2 FQGNSA. CDR3 coding DNA: TGTGCCAGCAGCTTAGTGGCGGGAACCTATAGCAATCAGCCCCAGCATTTT. Protein product: CASSLVAGTYSNQPQHF.

This chain connects TRBV7-9 to TRBJ2-7, with no clear D. Trimming stripped 1 base from V and 2 bases from J, with 9 bases between. Germline V gives CDR1 SEHNR, CDR2 FQNEAQ (reference sequence). The CDR3 spans 14 residues. The CDR3 sequence: CASSLELVTYEQYF. CDR3 bases: TGTGCCAGCAGCTTAGAACTGGTCACCTACGAGCAGTACTTC. The variable domain in full, completed from reference TRBV7-9 and TRBJ2-7, reads DTGVSQNPRHKITKRGQNVTFRCDPISEHNRLYWYRQTLGQGPEFLTYFQNEAQLEKSRLLSDRFSAERPKGSFSTLEIQRTEQGDSAMYLCASSLELVTYEQYFGPGTRLTVT.

J is TRBJ2-7 and V is TRBV4-1, with TRBD1 matching 8 bases. CDR3 length equals 17 residues. The germline CDR1 and CDR2 sequences are MGHRA and YSYEKL. V lost 4 bases and J lost 0; bases outside the gene matches: 11. The CDR3 loop reads CASSLNLITGGSYEQYF. The CDR3 nucleotides are TGCGCCAGCAGCCTGAACCTGATTACAGGGGGCTCCTACGAGCAGTACTTC.

This chain links TRBV3-1 (or the pseudogene TRBV3-2) with TRBJ2-3; 7 nucleotides match TRBD1. J lost 1 base, V lost 3 bases, and 10 bases had no gene match. CDR3 length: 17 amino acids. Germline CDR1 LGHDT, CDR2 YNNKEL (reference sequence). CDR3 in DNA: TGTGCCAGCAGCCACGATCGGACAGGCCGGGGCACAGATACGCAGTATTTT. It yields the protein CASSHDRTGRGTDTQYF.

V gene TRBV5-1 combines with J gene TRBJ1-1; tentatively, D is TRBD1 (6 bases). Trimming removed 4 bases at V and 1 base at J, with 20 bases between. The CDR3 totals 17 residues. Germline CDR1 SGHRS, CDR2 YFSETQ. The CDR3 spells CASSASQGPYANTEAFF. CDR3 DNA: TGCGCCAGCAGCGCCTCACAGGGCCCTTATGCGAACACTGAAGCTTTCTTT.

The chain uses TRBV11-2 and TRBJ2-1, with 10 bases fitting TRBD2. With 5 bases clipped from V and 5 bases from J, the junction kept 12 bases outside the gene matches. The germline CDR1 and CDR2 sequences are SGHAT and FQNNGV. The CDR3 runs to 17 residues. For the CDR3, the DNA is TGTGCCAGCAGCCCTAGACGACTAGCGGGCGTCCACAATGAGCAGTTCTTC. Translating gives CASSPRRLAGVHNEQFF.

This rearrangement joins TRBV7-8 to TRBJ1-6, with D unclear. From germline, CDR1 is SGHVS and CDR2 FQNEAQ. Trimming took off 8 bases at V and 7 bases at J, with 15 bases between the two ends. The length of the CDR3 is 14 residues. CDR3 region: CASRVGGINSPLHF. The CDR3 coding sequence is TGTGCCAGCCGCGTAGGAGGGATAAATTCACCCCTCCACTTT.

This chain joins TRBV18 and TRBJ1-4; TRBD1 agrees at 9 bases. J was trimmed by 8 bases and V by 6 bases; bases with no gene match: 13. The germline V gene has CDR1 KGHSH and CDR2 LQKENI. This CDR3 has 16 amino acids. CDR3 nucleotides: TGTGCCAGCTCGTCCGGGACAGGGACGTTTGAGGAAAAACTGTTTTTT. Translated, it gives CASSSGTGTFEEKLFF.

To note about this clone: One junction end disagrees with the germline gene, perhaps due to a read error. The chain joins TRBV6-6 to TRBJ1-2; TRBD1 aligns across 7 bases. This CDR3 has 14 residues. CDR1 and CDR2 (germline): MNHNY, SVGAGI (reference sequence). CDR3 in amino acids: CASSHSGQRNGYTF. The DNA for the CDR3 is TGTGCCAGCAGTCACTCGGGACAGAGGAATGGCTACACCTTC.

The table lists this clone with a count of one. The gene calls are TRBV13 and TRBJ2-7; D not certain. The CDR3 totals 13 residues. V dropped 6 bases and J dropped 0 bases, with 9 bases sitting between them. Germline V CDR1 and CDR2: PRHDT, FYEKMQ (reference sequence). This CDR3 is CASSYQDSYEQYF. The CDR3 DNA is TGTGCCAGCAGTTACCAGGACTCCTACGAGCAGTACTTC.

The V call is TRBV11-1, the J call TRBJ1-1; D is undetermined. Germline lookup yields CDR1 SGHAT and CDR2 FQDESV (reference sequence). The CDR3 sequence is 13 residues long. Trimming took 0 bases from V and 1 from J, leaving 3 bases between them. The CDR3 sequence is CASSLARNTEAFF. CDR3 nucleotides: TGTGCCAGCAGCTTAGCGAGGAACACTGAAGCTTTCTTT. Drawing the rest from reference TRBV11-1 and TRBJ1-1, the complete variable domain is EAEVAQSPRYKITEKSQAVAFWCDPISGHATLYWYRQILGQGPELLVQFQDESVVDDSQLPKDRFSAERLKGVDSTLKIQPAELGDSAMYLCASSLARNTEAFFGQGTRLTVV.

The gene calls are TRBV18 and TRBJ2-1; 9 nucleotides align to TRBD1. V was clipped by 0 bases and J by 9 bases; unmatched bases: 6. The CDR3 totals 15 residues. Looked up from germline, CDR1 is KGHSH and CDR2 is LQKENI. In nucleotides, the CDR3 is TGTGCCAGCTCACCACCGGGGACAGGGTTCAGTGAGCAGTTCTTC. It codes for CASSPPGTGFSEQFF.

Only one count was recorded for this clone. The chain links TRBV19 to TRBJ2-7; D is unresolved. Germline CDR1 is LNHDA and CDR2 is SQIVND (reference sequence). Trimming stripped 6 bases from V and 6 bases from J, with 15 bases between. This CDR3 spans 13 amino acids. CDR3 protein: CASRGEGRSEQYF. The CDR3 nucleotides read TGTGCCAGTAGAGGAGAAGGCAGAAGCGAGCAGTACTTC.

This clone was detected only once. The rearrangement uses TRBV5-1 and TRBJ2-2; D gene ambiguous. The CDR3 is 13 residues long. Trimming removed 4 bases from V and 2 bases from J, with 6 bases in between. Germline CDR1 SGHRS, CDR2 YFSETQ. The DNA for the CDR3 is TGCGCCAGCAGCCCGGTCAACACCGGGGAGCTGTTTTTT. Translating it yields CASSPVNTGELFF.

This chain joins TRBV4-3 and TRBJ1-2, with 10 positions matching TRBD1. Germline V gene sequence: CDR1 LGHNA, CDR2 YSLEER. The length of the CDR3 is 17 residues. J gave up 2 bases and V 2 bases, and 8 bases lay outside the gene matches. The chain's CDR3 is CASSQHSRQGANYGYTF. CDR3 in DNA: TGCGCCAGCAGCCAACATTCTAGACAGGGGGCAAACTATGGCTACACCTTC.

The sample holds one count of this clone. The chain has TRBV19 and TRBJ2-3, with D possibly TRBD1 on 6 matching bases. V was pared by 7 bases and J by 4 bases, with 15 bases between. The CDR3 extends over 14 amino acids. Germline V gene sequence: CDR1 LNHDA, CDR2 SQIVND (reference sequence). The CDR3 reads CASNLGGSADTQYF. DNA of the CDR3: TGTGCCAGTAACCTAGGGGGATCGGCAGATACGCAGTATTTT.

The genes are TRBV24-1 and TRBJ1-1, with 9 bases lining up with TRBD1. The junction had 7 bases not matched to a gene; V was cut back by 3 bases and J by 6 bases. Germline loops: CDR1 KGHDR, CDR2 SFDVKD. The CDR3 sequence is 15 residues long. CDR3 sequence: CATSDTAGTGSEAFF. CDR3 DNA: TGTGCCACCAGTGATACCGCCGGGACAGGGTCTGAAGCTTTCTTT.

The chain recombines TRBV5-4 with TRBJ2-1; 9 positions agree with TRBD1. With V trimmed by 5 bases and J by 0 bases, 6 bases remained unmatched. This CDR3 region has 16 residues. The germline gives CDR1 SGHNT, CDR2 YYREEE (reference sequence). This CDR3 reads CASSSDRGNSYNEQFF. The CDR3 DNA follows: TGTGCCAGCAGTTCGGACAGGGGTAACTCCTACAATGAGCAGTTCTTC.

The CDR3 DNA is TGTGCCAGCAGCCAAGACGCTGCAACTAGAGGGCAGTATTTT. It codes for CASSQDAATRGQYF. V gene TRBV14 combines with J gene TRBJ2-3, with TRBD2 as a possible D gene (5 bases). The germline gives CDR1 SGHDN, CDR2 FVKESK. The CDR3 runs to 14 residues. V lost 0 bases and J 11 bases, leaving 15 bases between the germline ends.

The chain has TRBV2 and TRBJ1-2; D might be TRBD1 (5 bases). Trimming shortened V by 1 base and J by 10 bases, and 7 bases separated the two germline ends. CDR3 length: 11 residues. Germline V gene data show CDR1 as SNHLY and CDR2 as FYNNEI. The DNA of the CDR3 is TGTGCCAGCAGTGAAGAGGGGAACTACACCTTC. Translating it yields CASSEEGNYTF.

This rearrangement joins TRBV28 to TRBJ2-7; tentatively, D is TRBD2 (5 bases). The CDR3 runs to 12 residues. The germline V gene encodes CDR1 MDHEN and CDR2 SYDVKM. V was clipped by 7 bases and J by 3 bases, with 10 bases between them. The CDR3 loop reads CASTTGSYEQYF. The CDR3 DNA sequence: TGTGCCAGCACCACGGGGAGCTACGAGCAGTACTTC.

This CDR3 reads CASSRQAAYEQYF. Written as DNA, the CDR3 is TGTGCCAGCAGCAGACAGGCTGCCTACGAGCAGTACTTC. This chain joins TRBV7-2 and TRBJ2-7; TRBD1 is a possible D gene (6 bases). The germline V gene encodes CDR1 SGHTA and CDR2 FQGNSA. The CDR3 contains 13 residues. Trimming took 5 bases from V and 2 from J, leaving 10 bases between them.

This chain joins TRBV7-8 and TRBJ1-2, with 7 bases identical to TRBD1. This CDR3 has 14 amino acids. Germline trimming cut 5 bases from V and 6 bases from J; bases unmatched to any gene: 9. CDR1 and CDR2 (germline): SGHVS, FQNEAQ. The CDR3 loop is CASSARQGRDGYTF. CDR3 bases: TGTGCCAGCAGCGCCCGACAGGGTAGGGATGGCTACACCTTC.

For this clone: The junction departs from the called germline gene at one end, perhaps through a read error. The chain combines TRBV7-7 with TRBJ2-5; 8 bases are a match to TRBD1. CDR3 size: 15 residues. CDR1 is SSHAT and CDR2 is FNYEAQ in the germline V gene (reference sequence). The CDR3 DNA is TGTGCTAGCACCGTGACAGGGGACCCCGCAGAGACCCAGTACTTC. It translates to CASTVTGDPAETQYF.

This clone has a handful of counts. The CDR3 DNA reads as TGTGCCAGCTCACCGACAGGGGTTGGAGATGGCTACACCTTC. Amino acid sequence: CASSPTGVGDGYTF. The chain carries TRBV18 and TRBJ1-2, with TRBD1 identical over 8 bases. V lost 3 bases, J lost 6 bases, and 6 bases stayed unmatched. The CDR3 covers 14 residues. Germline V CDR1 and CDR2: KGHSH, LQKENI.

The chain recombines TRBV5-1 with TRBJ2-7; maybe TRBD1 (6 bases). CDR1 SGHRS and CDR2 YFSETQ come from the germline V gene. V was trimmed by 4 bases and J by 0 bases, leaving 17 bases between them. The length of the CDR3 is 16 residues. CDR3 bases: TGCGCCAGCAGCCTTACTCGGACAGACAGCTCCTACGAGCAGTACTTC. Its translation: CASSLTRTDSSYEQYF. The full variable domain, with the rest looked up from reference TRBV5-1 and TRBJ2-7, is KAGVTQTPRYLIKTRGQQVTLSCSPISGHRSVSWYQQTPGQGLQFLFEYFSETQRNKGNFPGRFSGRQFSNSRSEMNVSTLELGDSALYLCASSLTRTDSSYEQYFGPGTRLTVT.

A single count supports this clone. The chain joins TRBV9 to TRBJ2-3, with 12 bases fitting TRBD2. The CDR3 contains 17 residues. CDR1 and CDR2 from the germline V gene are SGDLS and YYNGEE. V dropped 4 bases and J dropped 3; count of bases not matched to a gene: 9. The CDR3 DNA reads as TGTGCCAGCAGCCCTTTTACGACTAGCGGGGGTACAGATACGCAGTATTTT. It codes for CASSPFTTSGGTDTQYF.

The V and J genes are TRBV5-1 and TRBJ2-5, with D possibly being TRBD1 (6 bases). Per germline, CDR1 SGHRS and CDR2 YFSETQ. Between the trimmed V and J ends, which lost 4 bases and 3 bases, there was a span of 13 bases. The CDR3 length is 14 residues. The CDR3 spells CASSAQGTEETQYF. The CDR3 DNA reads as TGCGCCAGCAGCGCACAGGGAACCGAAGAGACCCAGTACTTC. Supplemented by reference TRBV5-1 and TRBJ2-5, the full variable domain reads KAGVTQTPRYLIKTRGQQVTLSCSPISGHRSVSWYQQTPGQGLQFLFEYFSETQRNKGNFPGRFSGRQFSNSRSEMNVSTLELGDSALYLCASSAQGTEETQYFGPGTRLLVL.

The chain joins TRBV7-6 to TRBJ2-7, with 7 bases identical to TRBD1. V lost 2 bases, J lost 6 bases, and 1 base stayed unmatched. The V gene's germline CDR1 is SGHVS and CDR2 FNYEAQ. This CDR3 is built from 12 residues. In DNA, the CDR3 is TGTGCCAGCAGCTTAACAGGGGTCGAGCAGTACTTC. This gives the protein CASSLTGVEQYF.